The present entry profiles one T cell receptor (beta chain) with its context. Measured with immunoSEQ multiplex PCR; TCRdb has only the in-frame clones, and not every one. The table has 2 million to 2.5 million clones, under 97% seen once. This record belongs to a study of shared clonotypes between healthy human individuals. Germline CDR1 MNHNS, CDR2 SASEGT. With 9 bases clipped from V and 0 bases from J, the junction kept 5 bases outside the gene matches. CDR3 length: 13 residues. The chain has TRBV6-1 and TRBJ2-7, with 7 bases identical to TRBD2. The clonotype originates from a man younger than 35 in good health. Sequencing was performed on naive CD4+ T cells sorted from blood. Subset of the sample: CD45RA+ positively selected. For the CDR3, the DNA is TGTGCCAGAAGGCTAGCGGCCTCCTACGAGCAGTACTTC. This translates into CARRLAASYEQYF.